The T cell receptor beta chain under discussion was sequenced for a study of beta chain features in type 1 diabetes. Regarding the study as a whole: Patients' naive, central memory and Treg TCRB repertoires seemed closer to one another than those of healthy donors. In all four CD4+ subsets, TCRB CDR3 length was significantly, moderately reduced in type 1 diabetes.

Of the isolated RNA, all was reverse transcribed, and so the sequenced material was expressed TCRB transcripts. Profiling relied on immunoSEQ multiplex PCR, and the TCRdb table lists in-frame clones only, not all of them. The sample records around 130,000 clones, approximately 9% being singletons. Trimming cost V 4 bases and J 2 bases, with 9 bases left between them. CDR3 size: 13 residues. Germline V CDR1 and CDR2: SNHLY, FYNNEI. Comment on this clone: The antigen is not known.

The source material was central memory CD4+ T cells from blood. The gene calls are TRBV2 and TRBJ2-7, with no clear D. The receptor was isolated from a man between 25 and 39 years old with type 1 diabetes. CDR3 coding DNA: TGTGCCAGCAGTGTCTTCAGGACCTACGAGCAGTACTTC. Translating it yields CASSVFRTYEQYF.